These T cell receptor beta chains were read from a single sample in a study of cytomegalovirus exposure and HLA in healthy donors. Profiling relied on immunoSEQ multiplex PCR, and the TCRdb table lists in-frame clones only, not all of them. The sample has some 200,000 clones; 65% to 85% are singletons. Sequenced material: PBMCs. These receptors originate from a woman under 30 in good health and CMV-seropositive. Each CDR3 is given with its conserved first and last residue. The D gene is left open where the match is weak. Part of the rows lack a size; the others show once, few, many or a class for expanded clones.

d_call j_call clone_size v_call cdr3_nt cdr3_aa
NA TRBJ2-1 NA TRBV29-1 TGCAGCGTTGTGCAGGGAACCTACAATGAGCAGTTCTTC CSVVQGTYNEQFF
TRBD1 TRBJ1-2 few TRBV19 TGTGCCAGTAGTATGGGGACAGTCTATGGCTACACCTTC CASSMGTVYGYTF
TRBD1 TRBJ1-5 NA TRBV10-3 TGTGCCATCAGGGGGACAGGGAGCAATCAGCCCCAGCATTTT CAIRGTGSNQPQHF
NA TRBJ1-1 NA TRBV7-2 TGTGCCAGCAGCGAGAACCTGCGGACTGAAGCTTTCTTT CASSENLRTEAFF
TRBD1 TRBJ1-3 NA TRBV5-1 TGCGCCAGCAGCTTGGCTGGACAGGGGGTATTCGGAAACACCATATATTTT CASSLAGQGVFGNTIYF
TRBD1 TRBJ2-1 NA TRBV7-9 TGTGCCAGCAGGCAACCGGGACAGATTTACAATGAGCAGTTCTTC CASRQPGQIYNEQFF
NA TRBJ1-4 NA TRBV9 TGTGCCAGCAGCGTAAACCCAGGAACTAATGAAAAACTGTTTTTT CASSVNPGTNEKLFF
TRBD2 TRBJ2-2 NA TRBV25-1 TGTGCCAGCAGTGCTAGCGGGGGGACCAACACCGGGGAGCTGTTTTTT CASSASGGTNTGELFF
NA TRBJ2-2 NA TRBV18 TGTGCCAGCTCACCACCGCTTCTCGGGACACTAAACACCGGGGAGCTGTTTTTT CASSPPLLGTLNTGELFF
NA TRBJ2-7 once TRBV4-2 TGTGCCAGCAGCCAAAACCCTTCCGGGCCCCGGGGCGAGCAGTACTTC CASSQNPSGPRGEQYF
NA TRBJ2-2 NA TRBV5-6 TGTGCCAGCAGCCCGACACGCTCGAACACCGGGGAGCTGTTTTTT CASSPTRSNTGELFF
NA TRBJ2-7 NA TRBV7-9 TGTGCCAGCAGCTTAGGGCAGTACGAGCAGTACTTC CASSLGQYEQYF
NA TRBJ1-4 once TRBV2 TGTGCCAGCAGTGACCTCAGAGGAGGGGAAAAACTGTTTTTT CASSDLRGGEKLFF
TRBD1 TRBJ2-5 NA TRBV4-1 TGCGCCAGCAGCCAGGGACAGGGTGAGACCCAGTACTTC CASSQGQGETQYF
NA TRBJ1-1 NA TRBV2 TGTGCCAGCAGACAGTTCACTGAAGCTTTCTTT CASRQFTEAFF
NA TRBJ2-7 NA TRBV7-9 TGTGCCAGCAGCCCATGGAGGGATTACGAGCAGTACTTC CASSPWRDYEQYF
NA TRBJ2-3 NA TRBV29-1 TGCAGCGTTGAGGGAGATGCACAAGATACGCAGTATTTT CSVEGDAQDTQYF
TRBD1 TRBJ2-5 NA TRBV9 TGTGCCAGCAGCGTCCGAACAGGGGGCCGGGAGACCCAGTACTTC CASSVRTGGRETQYF
TRBD2 TRBJ2-1 NA TRBV19 TGTGCCAGTAGCCTACTAGCGGGGGGTAAGGGAGAGCAGTTCTTC CASSLLAGGKGEQFF
NA TRBJ2-7 NA TRBV7-6 TGTGCCAGCAGCTTAGAGGTAGCAAAGGAGCAGTACTTC CASSLEVAKEQYF
TRBD1 TRBJ2-1 NA TRBV18 TGTGCCAGCTCACCATGGGACAGTGGATACAATGAGCAGTTCTTC CASSPWDSGYNEQFF
TRBD2 TRBJ2-3 NA TRBV11-3 TGTGCCAGCAGCTTAGTATCCGGCAGCGGGGGGGTCGGTACGCAGTATTTT CASSLVSGSGGVGTQYF
TRBD1 TRBJ1-2 NA TRBV27 TGTGCCAGCAGTTTTTTAGGGGGCGGACGTGGCTACACCTTC CASSFLGGGRGYTF
TRBD2 TRBJ2-1 NA TRBV25-1 TGTGCCAGCAGTAGGACTAGCGGGGGTTACAATGAGCAGTTCTTC CASSRTSGGYNEQFF
TRBD2 TRBJ2-5 NA TRBV5-1 TGCGCCAGCAGCTCGGGGTATAATCTAGCGGGGGGAGAGACCCAGTACTTC CASSSGYNLAGGETQYF
TRBD2 TRBJ2-3 many TRBV6-4 TGTGCCAGCAGTGGCGGGGGGGCCACAGATACGCAGTATTTT CASSGGGATDTQYF
NA TRBJ1-4 NA TRBV4-1 TGCGCCAGCAGCCAAGAAGACAGCGACCTTAATGAAAAACTGTTTTTT CASSQEDSDLNEKLFF
NA TRBJ1-1 NA TRBV6-1 TGTGCCAGCAGCCTAATTCTGAGCACTGAAGCTTTCTTT CASSLILSTEAFF
NA TRBJ1-2 NA TRBV5-6 TGCGGAGTCCAACGATCGGGAGGCTATGGCTACACCTTC CGVQRSGGYGYTF
TRBD1 TRBJ1-1 NA TRBV25-1 TGTGCCGTCAATCCGGGACAGGGATACCAAGCTTTCTTT CAVNPGQGYQAFF
TRBD2 TRBJ2-7 NA TRBV5-1 TGCGCCAGCAGCTCACTAGCGTACGGCGACGAGCAGTACTTC CASSSLAYGDEQYF
NA TRBJ1-6 few TRBV19 TGTGCCAGTACCACCGGGGGATCACCCCTCCACTTT CASTTGGSPLHF
TRBD1 TRBJ1-2 once TRBV2 TGTGCCAGCAGTGAAGCAGGGGGCTCCAACTATGGCTACACCTTC CASSEAGGSNYGYTF
NA TRBJ2-7 NA TRBV5-3 TGTGCCGGAAGAGCGCCCTCCTACGAGCAGTACTTC CAGRAPSYEQYF
NA TRBJ2-1 once TRBV5-1 TGCGCCAGCACCCCAGTGAGCGGCCAAAATGAGCAGTTCTTC CASTPVSGQNEQFF
NA TRBJ2-3 NA TRBV19 TGTGCCAGTAGTATCTCGGGATGGGGCACAGATACGCAGTATTTT CASSISGWGTDTQYF
TRBD1 TRBJ2-7 NA TRBV5-1 TGCGCCAGCAGCTTGGCCCGGACAGGGGGCTCCAACGAGCAGTACTTC CASSLARTGGSNEQYF
NA TRBJ2-7 NA TRBV5-6 TGTGCCAGCAGCCCAGCAACGGGAGAGGACGAGCAGTACTTC CASSPATGEDEQYF
TRBD1 TRBJ2-7 few TRBV6-6 TGTGCCAGCAGTTACTCGACAGGGGCCTACGAGCAGTACTTC CASSYSTGAYEQYF
TRBD1 TRBJ2-5 NA TRBV4-1 TGCGCCAGCAGCCCGGGACAGGGGCCGGGGGAGACCCAGTACTTC CASSPGQGPGETQYF
NA TRBJ1-5 NA TRBV27 TGTGCCAGCAGGTCCGGGGGAGGTCGGAATCAGCCCCAGCATTTT CASRSGGGRNQPQHF
NA TRBJ2-5 NA TRBV5-4 TGTGCCAGCAGCTTTGACTCGAGGACGGGGGAGACCCAGTACTTC CASSFDSRTGETQYF
NA TRBJ2-7 NA TRBV15 TGTGCCACCAGCCAAGGGACTCGAGCCTACGAGCAGTACTTC CATSQGTRAYEQYF
TRBD2 TRBJ2-7 NA TRBV5-1 TGCGCCAGCAGCTCTTCCGGGGGGTACGAGCAGTACTTC CASSSSGGYEQYF
NA TRBJ2-7 NA TRBV9 TGTGCCAGTGGAGCAGACAGAGGCGAGCAGTACTTC CASGADRGEQYF
NA TRBJ1-2 few TRBV4-3 TGCGCCAGCAGCCAAGATCGAGGTTTAGGTGGCTACACCTTC CASSQDRGLGGYTF
NA TRBJ2-3 NA TRBV5-1 TGCGCCAGCAGCTTGGAGCGTCCCACAGATACGCAGTATTTT CASSLERPTDTQYF
NA TRBJ2-7 NA TRBV6-6 TGTGCCAGCAGTTACTTAGGTGGGACACTAAACTACGAGCAGTACTTC CASSYLGGTLNYEQYF
NA TRBJ1-3 NA TRBV4-3 TGCGCCAGCAGCCAAGAAGTCAGGGCTTACCCCCCCAACACCATATATTTT CASSQEVRAYPPNTIYF
NA TRBJ1-2 NA TRBV6-5 TGTGCCAGCAGGCCCGGGGGGGTCTTGGGCTACACCTTC CASRPGGVLGYTF
NA TRBJ2-7 NA TRBV7-8 TGTGCCAGCAGCTTAGCCCCCATCAGGGGCCCCATCTACGAGCAGTACTTC CASSLAPIRGPIYEQYF
TRBD2 TRBJ2-1 NA TRBV7-6 TGTGCCAGCAGCTTGGGACTAGCGGGGGCCTTCTCCTACAATGAGCAGTTCTTC CASSLGLAGAFSYNEQFF
NA TRBJ2-3 once TRBV5-4 TGTGCCAGCAGCCTACAGGGTGAAGATACGCAGTATTTT CASSLQGEDTQYF
NA TRBJ2-3 NA TRBV9 TGTGCCAGCAGCGTGGCATCGGGGGGCCTCACAGATACGCAGTATTTT CASSVASGGLTDTQYF
NA TRBJ1-1 NA TRBV6-6 TGTGCCAGCAGTTACCCCCCCGAGGTTAGTCCTGAAGCTTTCTTT CASSYPPEVSPEAFF
TRBD1 TRBJ2-7 NA TRBV6-1 TGTGCCAGCAGCGGATTCCACAGGGGAGTCAACGAGCAGTACTTC CASSGFHRGVNEQYF
NA TRBJ1-5 NA TRBV27 TGTGCCAGCAGTTCCCTCCCGGGACAGCCCCAGCATTTT CASSSLPGQPQHF
TRBD1 TRBJ1-5 once TRBV2 TGTGCCAGCAGGGGACAGGGGAGCCAGCCCCAGCATTTT CASRGQGSQPQHF
NA TRBJ1-3 NA TRBV6-4 TGTGCCAGCAGTGACTCTTACCGGGGGAAGGGCAACACCATATATTTT CASSDSYRGKGNTIYF
NA TRBJ2-7 NA TRBV7-6 TGTGCCAGCAGCCCTCGATTATTCCCCCGAGAGGAGCAGTACTTC CASSPRLFPREEQYF